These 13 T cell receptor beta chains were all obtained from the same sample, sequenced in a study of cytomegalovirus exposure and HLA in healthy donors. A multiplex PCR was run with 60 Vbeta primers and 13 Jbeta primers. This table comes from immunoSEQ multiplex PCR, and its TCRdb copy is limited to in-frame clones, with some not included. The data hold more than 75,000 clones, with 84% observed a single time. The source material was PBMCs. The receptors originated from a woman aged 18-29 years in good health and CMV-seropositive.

CDR3 loop: CASSHGVVDNSPLHF. Written as DNA, the CDR3 is TGTGCCAGCAGTCACGGGGTGGTAGATAATTCACCCCTCCACTTT. The J gene is TRBJ1-6, the V gene TRBV7-9; D ambiguous. The germline V gene encodes CDR1 SEHNR and CDR2 FQNEAQ (reference sequence). There are 15 residues in the CDR3. V shed 6 bases and J shed 5 bases, with 14 bases lying between them.

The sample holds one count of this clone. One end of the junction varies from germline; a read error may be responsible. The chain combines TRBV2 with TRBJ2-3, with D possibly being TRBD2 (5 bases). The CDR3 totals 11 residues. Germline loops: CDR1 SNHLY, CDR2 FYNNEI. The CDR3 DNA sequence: TGTACCAGCATTGGAGGCTACACGCAGTATTTT. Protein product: CTSIGGYTQYF.

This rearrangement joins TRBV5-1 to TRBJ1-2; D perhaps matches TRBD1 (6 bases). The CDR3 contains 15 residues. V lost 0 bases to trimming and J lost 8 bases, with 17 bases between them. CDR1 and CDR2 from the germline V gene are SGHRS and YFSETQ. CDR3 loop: CASSLAGARGEGYTF. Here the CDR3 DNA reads TGCGCCAGCAGCTTGGCCGGGGCCAGGGGTGAAGGCTACACCTTC.

The CDR3 DNA reads TGTGCCAGCAGAATAACGACTAGCGGGCCCTACGAGCAGTACTTC. This encodes CASRITTSGPYEQYF. The chain has TRBV11-2 and TRBJ2-7; 10 bases align to TRBD2. The CDR3 spans 15 residues. The germline V gene has CDR1 SGHAT and CDR2 FQNNGV. Trimming removed 6 bases from V and 2 bases from J; junction bases left unmatched: 7.

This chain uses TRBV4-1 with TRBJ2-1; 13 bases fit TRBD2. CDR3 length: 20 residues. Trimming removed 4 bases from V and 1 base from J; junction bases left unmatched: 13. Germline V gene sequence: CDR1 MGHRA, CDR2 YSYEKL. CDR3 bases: TGCGCCAGCAGCCCAGGGGGACTAGCGGGGTCAACAAGTTCCTACAATGAGCAGTTCTTC. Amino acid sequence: CASSPGGLAGSTSSYNEQFF.

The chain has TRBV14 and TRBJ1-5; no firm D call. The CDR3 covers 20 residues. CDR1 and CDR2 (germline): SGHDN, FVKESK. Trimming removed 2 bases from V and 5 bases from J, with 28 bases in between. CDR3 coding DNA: TGTGCCAGCAGCCAAAACGGGATTTGGGTTGCAGGTTTGATGGATCAGCCCCAGCATTTT. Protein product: CASSQNGIWVAGLMDQPQHF.

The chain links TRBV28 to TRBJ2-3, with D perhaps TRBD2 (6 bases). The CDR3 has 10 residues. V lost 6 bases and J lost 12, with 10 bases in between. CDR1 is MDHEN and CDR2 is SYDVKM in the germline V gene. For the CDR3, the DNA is TGTGCCAGCAGCGGGACTTATCAGTATTTT. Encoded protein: CASSGTYQYF.

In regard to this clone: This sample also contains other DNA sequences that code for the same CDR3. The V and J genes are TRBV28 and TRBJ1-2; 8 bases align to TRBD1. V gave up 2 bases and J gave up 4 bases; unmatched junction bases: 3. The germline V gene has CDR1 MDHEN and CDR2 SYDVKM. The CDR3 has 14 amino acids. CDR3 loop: CASSLGTGRYGYTF. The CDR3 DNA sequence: TGTGCCAGCAGTTTAGGGACAGGCCGCTATGGCTACACCTTC.

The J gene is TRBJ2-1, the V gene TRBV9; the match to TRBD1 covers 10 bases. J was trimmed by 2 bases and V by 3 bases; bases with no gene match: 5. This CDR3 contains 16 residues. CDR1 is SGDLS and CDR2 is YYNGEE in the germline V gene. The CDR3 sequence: CASSAQGTGAYNEQFF. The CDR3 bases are TGTGCCAGCAGCGCACAGGGGACAGGGGCCTACAATGAGCAGTTCTTC.

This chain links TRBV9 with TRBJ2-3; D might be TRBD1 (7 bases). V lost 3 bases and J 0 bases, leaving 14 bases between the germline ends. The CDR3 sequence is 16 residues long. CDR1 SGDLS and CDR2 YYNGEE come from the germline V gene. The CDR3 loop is CASSGGTETSTDTQYF. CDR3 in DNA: TGTGCCAGCAGCGGCGGGACAGAAACTAGCACAGATACGCAGTATTTT.

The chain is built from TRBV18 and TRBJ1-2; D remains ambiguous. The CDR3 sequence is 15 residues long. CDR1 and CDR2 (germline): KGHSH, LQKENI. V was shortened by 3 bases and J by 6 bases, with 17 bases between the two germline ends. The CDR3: CASSPRGPPGDGYTF. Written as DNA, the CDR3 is TGTGCCAGCTCACCTCGCGGGCCCCCGGGCGATGGCTACACCTTC.

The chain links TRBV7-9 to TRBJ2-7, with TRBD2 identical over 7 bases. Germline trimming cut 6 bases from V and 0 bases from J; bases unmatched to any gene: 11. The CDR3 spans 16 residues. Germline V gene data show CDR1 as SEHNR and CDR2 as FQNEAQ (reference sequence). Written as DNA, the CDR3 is TGTGCCAGCAGACCCTTTGGGGGGGAATTCTCCTACGAGCAGTACTTC. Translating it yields CASRPFGGEFSYEQYF.

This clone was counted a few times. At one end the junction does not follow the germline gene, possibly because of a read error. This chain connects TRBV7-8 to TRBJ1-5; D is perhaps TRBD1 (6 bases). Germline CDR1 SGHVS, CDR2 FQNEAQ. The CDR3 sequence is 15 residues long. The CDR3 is CASSADRFGNQPQNF. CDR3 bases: TGTGCCAGCAGCGCTGACAGGTTCGGCAATCAGCCCCAGAATTTT.